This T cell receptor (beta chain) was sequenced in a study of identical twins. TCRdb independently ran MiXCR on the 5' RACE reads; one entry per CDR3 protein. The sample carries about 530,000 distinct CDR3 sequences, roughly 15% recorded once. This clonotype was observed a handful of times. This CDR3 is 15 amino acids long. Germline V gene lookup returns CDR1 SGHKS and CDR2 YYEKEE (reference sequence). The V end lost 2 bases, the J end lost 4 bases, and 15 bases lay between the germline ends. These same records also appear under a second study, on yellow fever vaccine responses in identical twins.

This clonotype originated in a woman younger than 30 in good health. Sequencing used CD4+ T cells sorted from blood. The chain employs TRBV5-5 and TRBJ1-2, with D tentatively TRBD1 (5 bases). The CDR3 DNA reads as TGTGCCAGCAGCTTAGGAGTACAGGTGACCTATGGCTACACCTTC. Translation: CASSLGVQVTYGYTF.